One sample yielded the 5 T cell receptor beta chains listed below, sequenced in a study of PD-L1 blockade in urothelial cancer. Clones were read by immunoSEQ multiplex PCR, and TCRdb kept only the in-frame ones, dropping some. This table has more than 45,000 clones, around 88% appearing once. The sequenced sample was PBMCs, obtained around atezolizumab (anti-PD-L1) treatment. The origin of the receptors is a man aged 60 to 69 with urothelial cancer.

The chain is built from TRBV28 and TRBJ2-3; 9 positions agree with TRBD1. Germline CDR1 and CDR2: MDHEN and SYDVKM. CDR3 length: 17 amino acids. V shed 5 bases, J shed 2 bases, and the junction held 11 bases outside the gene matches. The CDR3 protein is CASSGRPGQGNTDTQYF. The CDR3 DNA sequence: TGTGCCAGCAGTGGCCGACCGGGACAGGGAAACACAGATACGCAGTATTTT.

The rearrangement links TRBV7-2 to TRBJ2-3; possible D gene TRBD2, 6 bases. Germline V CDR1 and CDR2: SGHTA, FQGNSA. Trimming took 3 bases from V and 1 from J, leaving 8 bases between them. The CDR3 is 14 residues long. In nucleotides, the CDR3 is TGTGCCAGCAGCTTCCGCGGGGGCACAGATACGCAGTATTTT. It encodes CASSFRGGTDTQYF.

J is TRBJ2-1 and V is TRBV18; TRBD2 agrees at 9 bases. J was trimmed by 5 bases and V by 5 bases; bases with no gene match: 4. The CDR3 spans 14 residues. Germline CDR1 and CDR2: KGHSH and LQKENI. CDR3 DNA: TGTGCCAGCTCAGTACTAGCGGGCGACAATGAGCAGTTCTTC. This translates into CASSVLAGDNEQFF.

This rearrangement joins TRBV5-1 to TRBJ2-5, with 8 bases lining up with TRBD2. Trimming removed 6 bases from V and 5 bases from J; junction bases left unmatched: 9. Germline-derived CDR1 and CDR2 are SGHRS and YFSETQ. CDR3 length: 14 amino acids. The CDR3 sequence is CASTFGGGLETQYF. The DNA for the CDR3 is TGCGCCAGCACCTTCGGGGGGGGGTTGGAGACCCAGTACTTC.

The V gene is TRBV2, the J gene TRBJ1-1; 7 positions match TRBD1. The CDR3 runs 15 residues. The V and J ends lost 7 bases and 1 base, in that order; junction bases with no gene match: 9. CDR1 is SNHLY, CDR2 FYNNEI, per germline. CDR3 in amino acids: CASTRSGTANTEAFF. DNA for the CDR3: TGTGCCAGCACCCGATCGGGGACAGCGAACACTGAAGCTTTCTTT.